This T cell receptor beta chain was sequenced in a study of CD4 T cells in relation to SARS-CoV-2 and coronaviruses. On the study more broadly: TCR beta CDR3s were sequenced after 10-day antigen culture of PBMCs. The negative reference was HIV-1 Nef peptide pool or peptide-free culture.

Before the COVID-19 pandemic, during about 2011-2018, CD4+ T cells were taken from unexposed donors. Isolation of CD4+ T cells took place after about 9 days in culture. Testing used SARS-CoV-2 S/N and four cold-coronavirus spikes on unexposed-donor CD4+ T cells, cells permitting. This clone was observed a single time. Its antigen is currently unknown. Findings of the study overall: In about 65% of donors, memory CD4+ clonotypes crossrecognized SARS-CoV-2 and at least one common cold coronavirus spike.

Trimming shortened V by 3 bases and J by 0 bases, and 12 bases separated the two germline ends. Per the germline V gene, CDR1 is LNHDA and CDR2 is SQIVND (reference sequence). This CDR3 has 16 residues. This table comes from immunoSEQ multiplex PCR, and its TCRdb copy is limited to in-frame clones, with some not included. Among around 18,000 clones, 70% to 80% were seen once, and the ten largest hold 25% to 30%. This chain joins TRBV19 and TRBJ1-3, with TRBD1 as a possible D gene (6 bases). The clonotype originates from a human donor in good health. Source material: CD4+ T cells from PBMCs, cultured in vitro. CDR3 loop: CASSITEGVSGNTIYF. DNA of the CDR3: TGTGCCAGTAGTATCACGGAGGGGGTCTCTGGAAACACCATATATTTT.